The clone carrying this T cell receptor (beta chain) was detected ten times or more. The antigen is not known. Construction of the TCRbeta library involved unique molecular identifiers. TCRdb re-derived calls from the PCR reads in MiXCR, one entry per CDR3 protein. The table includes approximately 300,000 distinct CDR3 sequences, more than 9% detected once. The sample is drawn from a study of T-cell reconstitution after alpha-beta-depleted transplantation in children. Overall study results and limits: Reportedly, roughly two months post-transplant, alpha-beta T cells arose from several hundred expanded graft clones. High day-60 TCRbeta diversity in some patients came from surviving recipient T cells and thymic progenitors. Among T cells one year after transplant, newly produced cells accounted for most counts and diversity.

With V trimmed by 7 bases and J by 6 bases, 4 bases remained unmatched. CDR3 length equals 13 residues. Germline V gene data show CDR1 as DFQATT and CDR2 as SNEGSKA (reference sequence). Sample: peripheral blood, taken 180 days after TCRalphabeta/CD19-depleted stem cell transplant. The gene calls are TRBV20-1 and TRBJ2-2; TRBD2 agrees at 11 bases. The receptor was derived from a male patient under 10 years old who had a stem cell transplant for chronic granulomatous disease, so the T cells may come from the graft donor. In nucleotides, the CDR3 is TGCAGTGGTATAGCGGGAGGGCCCGGGGAGCTGTTTTTT. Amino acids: CSGIAGGPGELFF.